This T cell receptor beta chain was captured by sequencing in a study of beta chain features in type 1 diabetes. A note on this clone: The antigen remains unidentified.

The investigators reverse transcribed all of the isolated RNA, so they sequenced expressed TCRB transcripts. Profiling relied on immunoSEQ multiplex PCR, and the TCRdb table lists in-frame clones only, not all of them. Among hundreds of thousands of clones listed, around 16% were seen once. Germline values: CDR1 SGHDT, CDR2 YYEEEE. The CDR3 spans 14 residues. The V end lost 5 bases, the J end lost 1 base, and 12 bases lay between the germline ends. Via the markers CD45RO/CCR7/CD25/CD127/CD95/CD27, stem cell-like memory, regulatory, central memory and naive CD4+ cells were sorted. The study's findings and limits: In comparison with healthy donors, patients had naive, central memory and Treg TCRB repertoires that appeared more similar.

This sequence joins TRBV5-6 and TRBJ1-1; TRBD1 is a possible D gene (6 bases). This receptor was identified in a young man in good health. Sequenced sample: naive CD4+ T cells from blood. For the CDR3, the DNA is TGTGCCAGCAGGAAGGGACAAGAGAACACTGAAGCTTTCTTT. Its protein product is CASRKGQENTEAFF.